This T cell receptor beta chain stems from a study of CD8+CD57+ T cells in acquired aplastic anemia. Study in general: Across the sorted CD4+ and CD8+ cells, DNA amounts averaged roughly 3.5 ug.

Patients chosen for sequencing had shown CD8+CD57+ cell expansion by flow cytometry. A word on this clonotype: The antigen remains undetermined.

Genomic DNA templated the TCR beta VDJ and CDR3 profiling. TCRdb independently ran MiXCR on the reads; one entry per CDR3 protein. Altogether about 41,000 distinct CDR3 sequences are present, roughly three fifths being singletons, with the ten largest covering 59%. This CDR3 is 15 amino acids long. V lost 3 bases, J lost 8 bases, and 7 bases stayed unmatched. Germline V gene sequence: CDR1 ENHRY, CDR2 SYGVKD. Broader study findings: Common to patients and controls were about 31 CD8+ CDR3 sequences.

The specimen sequenced was sorted CD4+, CD8+, or CD8+CD57+ T cells (not recorded which) from PBMCs. The clonotype comes from a human donor with aplastic anemia. The rearrangement links TRBV10-3 to TRBJ2-1; 10 nucleotides align to TRBD2. The CDR3 nucleotides read TGTGCCATCAGTGATTCTAGCGGGAGAGGCGATGAGCAGTTCTTC. Protein: CAISDSSGRGDEQFF.